The 21 T cell receptor beta chains given below trace back to one sample, sequenced in a study of blood T cell repertoires in COVID-19 (dated by TCRdb to 2019 to 2021). To prepare the library, the immunoSEQ multiplex PCR assay was applied. The table comes from immuneACCESS by way of TCRdb, which keeps in-frame sequences with V and J called. Part of the clones is missing from these tables; in studies checked, under half for an unresolved V gene and the rest for unknown reasons. A total of hundreds of thousands of clones appear in this sample, 80% to 90% of them only once. Jointly, the top ten make up 7.1% of the sample. The sequencing input was peripheral blood. The receptors stem from a woman aged 60-75 years with COVID-19, enrolled during active disease.

This clone has just one count. Other DNA sequences from this sample encode an identical CDR3 as well. The chain couples TRBV7-2 to TRBJ2-7, with 11 bases identical to TRBD2. Looked up from germline, CDR1 is SGHTA and CDR2 is FQGNSA. CDR3 length: 14 amino acids. The V and J ends lost 3 bases and 4 bases, in that order; junction bases with no gene match: 2. As DNA, the CDR3 is TGTGCCAGCAGCTTTAGCGGGGGGGGATACGAGCAGTACTTC. It is translated as CASSFSGGGYEQYF.

V usage is TRBV19 and J usage is TRBJ2-7, with a weak D call TRBD1 (6 bases). Germline CDR1 is LNHDA and CDR2 is SQIVND (reference sequence). The germline V and J ends were trimmed by 6 bases and 1 base, with 16 bases remaining between them. There are 15 residues in the CDR3. The CDR3, as DNA: TGTGCCAGTAGGCCCGGACAGCAACCGTCCTACGAGCAGTACTTC. This sequence encodes CASRPGQQPSYEQYF.

The V gene is TRBV11-2, the J gene TRBJ1-3; D unresolved. The CDR3 covers 18 residues. From germline, CDR1 is SGHAT and CDR2 FQNNGV. V lost 5 bases, J lost 4 bases, and 24 bases lay in between. The CDR3 loop reads CASSPYLHTDRSGNTIYF. The CDR3 DNA reads as TGTGCCAGCAGCCCCTACCTTCACACAGATCGGTCGGGAAACACCATATATTTT.

The chain links TRBV5-6 to TRBJ1-1; the match to TRBD1 covers 7 bases. Germline V gives CDR1 SGHDT, CDR2 YYEEEE. The V segment lost 5 bases and the J segment 5 bases; nucleotides outside the gene matches: 3. The CDR3 totals 12 residues. CDR3: CASRRGLTEAFF. The DNA of the CDR3 is TGTGCCAGCAGGAGGGGGCTTACTGAAGCTTTCTTT.

CDR3 DNA sequence: TGTGCCAGCAGCCCCCGGGACAGGGGGACCCCTGAAGCTTTCTTT. Translation: CASSPRDRGTPEAFF. The chain links TRBV7-9 to TRBJ1-1; 11 bases fit TRBD1. The germline V gene encodes CDR1 SEHNR and CDR2 FQNEAQ (reference sequence). The CDR3 length is 15 residues. With 5 bases clipped from V and 6 bases from J, the junction kept 8 bases outside the gene matches.

The chain recombines TRBV5-4 with TRBJ2-5; perhaps TRBD2 as D (6 bases). This CDR3 comprises 13 residues. Trimming removed 2 bases at V and 9 bases at J, with 14 bases between. Germline CDR1 and CDR2: SGHNT and YYREEE (reference sequence). Here the CDR3 DNA reads TGTGCCAGCAGCTTAGCGTCGGGGGAAGCCCAGTACTTC. Translation gives CASSLASGEAQYF.

The rearrangement uses TRBV18 and TRBJ1-1, with no clear D. Germline CDR1 is KGHSH and CDR2 is LQKENI. V lost 6 bases and J lost 4, with 6 bases in between. The CDR3 is 11 residues long. CDR3 nucleotides: TGTGCCAGCTCCCGTCTCACTGAAGCTTTCTTT. It translates to CASSRLTEAFF.

The rearrangement uses TRBV6-6 and TRBJ2-5; maybe TRBD2 (5 bases). The CDR3 has 15 residues. Looked up from germline, CDR1 is MNHNY and CDR2 is SVGAGI (reference sequence). The V and J ends lost 4 bases and 1 base respectively, with 13 bases between them. The CDR3 loop is CASSSPTRTQETQYF. The CDR3 DNA is TGTGCCAGCAGTTCACCAACTAGGACCCAAGAGACCCAGTACTTC.

The chain combines TRBV5-1 with TRBJ1-6, with D perhaps matching TRBD1 (6 bases). Germline CDR1 reads SGHRS; CDR2 reads YFSETQ. CDR3 length: 15 amino acids. With 0 bases removed from V and 7 bases from J, the gap between germline ends came to 11 bases. The CDR3 DNA follows: TGCGCCAGCAGCTTGGAACAGGGAGGGAATTCACCCCTCCACTTT. It encodes CASSLEQGGNSPLHF.

The J gene is TRBJ1-5, the V gene TRBV10-2; unclear D gene. Trimming left V 4 bases short and J 3 bases short, with 10 bases between. Per the germline V gene, CDR1 is WSHSY and CDR2 is SAAADI. The CDR3 is 14 amino acids. The CDR3 nucleotides read TGCGCCAGCAGTGGCACAACTAACAATCAGCCCCAGCATTTT. Residues: CASSGTTNNQPQHF.

The V gene is TRBV4-2, the J gene TRBJ1-1; 7 positions agree with TRBD1. V lost 1 base, J lost 0 bases, and 2 bases stayed unmatched. CDR3 length: 15 amino acids. Germline CDR1 is LGHNA and CDR2 is YNFKEQ. The CDR3 sequence: CASSQGQGMNTEAFF. The CDR3 coding sequence is TGTGCCAGCAGCCAAGGACAGGGTATGAACACTGAAGCTTTCTTT.

The chain joins TRBV6-1 to TRBJ1-3, with no clear D. CDR1 and CDR2 (germline): MNHNS, SASEGT. CDR3 length equals 16 residues. The V end was cut by 1 base, the J end by 0 bases, with 10 bases between. Here the CDR3 reads CASSEVPHTSGNTIYF. The DNA for the CDR3 is TGTGCCAGCAGTGAAGTCCCCCACACCTCTGGAAACACCATATATTTT.

The chain's CDR3 is CASSDRTGWEQPQHF. The CDR3 DNA sequence: TGTGCCAGCAGTGATCGGACAGGGTGGGAACAGCCCCAGCATTTT. The chain employs TRBV6-1 and TRBJ1-5; 8 nucleotides agree with TRBD1. The CDR3 loop spans 15 amino acids. Germline CDR1 reads MNHNS; CDR2 reads SASEGT. Germline trimming cut 3 bases from V and 7 bases from J; bases unmatched to any gene: 8.

The rearrangement uses TRBV3-1 (or the pseudogene TRBV3-2) and TRBJ2-3, with D possibly matching TRBD2 (5 bases). V was clipped by 4 bases and J by 2 bases, with 22 bases between them. The CDR3 totals 18 residues. Per germline, CDR1 LGHDT and CDR2 YNNKEL (reference sequence). DNA of the CDR3: TGTGCCAGCAGCCTCACCGGCAAGGTCTCGGGGATCACAGATACGCAGTATTTT. Encoded protein: CASSLTGKVSGITDTQYF.

As to this clone: Other DNA sequences in the same sample also yield this CDR3. This chain connects TRBV7-9 to TRBJ2-3; D might be TRBD1 (6 bases). The germline CDR1 and CDR2 sequences are SEHNR and FQNEAQ (reference sequence). V lost 0 bases, J lost 0 bases, and 7 bases lay in between. The CDR3 has 15 residues. The CDR3 loop is CASSLAGASTDTQYF. Here the CDR3 DNA reads TGTGCCAGCAGCTTAGCGGGGGCCAGCACAGATACGCAGTATTTT.

J is TRBJ2-7 and V is TRBV6-5; TRBD2 matches 8 bases. This CDR3 is built from 15 residues. CDR1 and CDR2 from the germline V gene are MNHEY and SVGAGI. The V segment lost 3 bases and the J segment 5 bases; nucleotides outside the gene matches: 9. The DNA of the CDR3 is TGTGCCAGCAGTTATAGCGGGGCCTCTTCGGACGAGCAGTACTTC. Amino acid sequence: CASSYSGASSDEQYF.

The V gene is TRBV6-1, the J gene TRBJ1-5; 7 nucleotides line up with TRBD1. Germline values: CDR1 MNHNS, CDR2 SASEGT. Trimming cost V 2 bases and J 0 bases; bases outside gene matches: 4. The CDR3 length is 16 residues. In nucleotides, the CDR3 is TGTGCCAGCAGTGAAAGGACAGGCGGTAGCAATCAGCCCCAGCATTTT. Translated: CASSERTGGSNQPQHF.

The CDR3 sequence: CAFIIGENTEAFF. CDR3 bases: TGTGCCTTCATAATCGGGGAGAACACTGAAGCTTTCTTT. The V gene is TRBV30, the J gene TRBJ1-1; no reliable D call. The V end lost 7 bases, the J end lost 1 base, and 13 bases lay between the germline ends. The CDR3 loop spans 13 amino acids. CDR1 GTSNPN and CDR2 SVGIG come from the germline V gene (reference sequence).

V gene TRBV6-5 combines with J gene TRBJ1-2; D ambiguous. Germline V gives CDR1 MNHEY, CDR2 SVGAGI. This CDR3 has 14 residues. The ends were cut back, 0 bases at V and 6 bases at J, with 11 bases in the middle. The CDR3 DNA is TGTGCCAGCAGTTACTCGTTATCGAGGGATGGCTACACCTTC. Translation: CASSYSLSRDGYTF.

This chain uses TRBV7-9 with TRBJ2-7; the match to TRBD1 covers 7 bases. There are 16 residues in the CDR3. Germline trimming cut 5 bases from V and 0 bases from J; bases unmatched to any gene: 10. Looked up from germline, CDR1 is SEHNR and CDR2 is FQNEAQ (reference sequence). The CDR3 reads CASSTDQQGRSYEQYF. CDR3 sequence (DNA): TGTGCCAGCAGCACGGACCAACAGGGGCGCTCCTACGAGCAGTACTTC.

The rearrangement uses TRBV7-9 and TRBJ2-7; D is possibly TRBD2 (5 bases). V lost 1 base and J 3 bases, leaving 16 bases between the germline ends. This CDR3 has 16 amino acids. The germline V gene encodes CDR1 SEHNR and CDR2 FQNEAQ (reference sequence). The CDR3 DNA reads TGTGCCAGCAGCTTAGTATCTAGTCGGGGAAACTACGAGCAGTACTTC. This translates into CASSLVSSRGNYEQYF.